This passage covers 26 T cell receptor beta chains from one sample sequenced in a study of shared clonotypes between healthy human individuals (TCRdb year 2020). Library generation was performed with the immunoSEQ multiplex PCR assay. As stored in TCRdb, this immuneACCESS dataset retains in-frame rearrangements with V and J assigned. A fraction of the clones does not appear; measured against another copy, unresolved V genes explain less than half of the discrepancy, and the remainder lacks a known reason. The sample profile shows roughly 110,000 clones; around 71% of them were found once. The top ten constitute roughly 25% of the sample. Sequenced sample: memory CD8+ T cells sorted from blood. What this sample's cell subset or site label stands for: CD45RO+ cells pooled with CCR7-negative TemRA cells. The receptors here all came from a woman under 40 in good health.

J is TRBJ1-4 and V is TRBV5-4, with TRBD1 as a possible D gene (6 bases). Trimming removed 4 bases from V and 8 bases from J, with 12 bases in between. The V gene's germline CDR1 is SGHNT and CDR2 YYREEE (reference sequence). CDR3 length equals 13 residues. CDR3 loop: CASSRQVGEKLFF. As DNA, the CDR3 is TGTGCCAGCAGCCGACAGGTTGGGGAAAAACTGTTTTTT. The entire variable domain, with the rest obtained from reference TRBV5-4 and TRBJ1-4, is as follows: ETGVTQSPTHLIKTRGQQVTLRCSSQSGHNTVSWYQQALGQGPQFIFQYYREEENGRGNFPPRFSGLQFPNYSSELNVNALELDDSALYLCASSRQVGEKLFFGSGTQLSVL.

There are a few counts of this clone. This chain uses TRBV27 with TRBJ2-6; no reliable D call. V was shortened by 5 bases and J by 0 bases, with 11 bases between the two germline ends. The CDR3 is 16 residues long. Germline loops: CDR1 MNHEY, CDR2 SMNVEV (reference sequence). CDR3: CASSPQYSSGANVLTF. CDR3 bases: TGTGCCAGCAGTCCCCAATATTCCTCTGGGGCCAACGTCCTGACTTTC.

The chain is built from TRBV5-1 and TRBJ1-2; maybe TRBD1 (5 bases). Germline CDR1 and CDR2: SGHRS and YFSETQ. The CDR3 sequence is 14 residues long. Trimming cost V 5 bases and J 4 bases, with 15 bases left between them. DNA of the CDR3: TGCGCCAGCAGGGGGGATGTACAGATCTATGGCTACACCTTC. It yields the protein CASRGDVQIYGYTF.

The gene calls are TRBV15 and TRBJ2-7; 8 bases align to TRBD1. This CDR3 has 16 amino acids. V lost 4 bases, J lost 3 bases, and 11 bases stayed unmatched. From germline, CDR1 is LNHNV and CDR2 YYDKDF (reference sequence). The CDR3 sequence is CATSTRQGTILYEQYF. Written as DNA, the CDR3 is TGTGCCACCAGCACCCGACAGGGGACGATTCTCTACGAGCAGTACTTC.

The chain recombines TRBV29-1 with TRBJ2-5, with D tentatively TRBD1 or TRBD2 (5 bases each). The assigned J gene may be wrong: the sequence end matches TRBJ2-7 better. Germline values: CDR1 SQVTM, CDR2 ANQGSEA. This CDR3 contains 17 residues. CDR3: CSIALPTTWDGLYEQYF. The CDR3 nucleotides are TGCAGCATTGCGCTCCCCACCACATGGGACGGCCTCTACGAGCAGTACTTC.

This clone was found a few times. This rearrangement joins TRBV19 to TRBJ2-2; 8 bases align to TRBD1. Trimming at V came to 7 bases and at J to 4 bases, leaving 5 bases not matched to a gene. The germline CDR1 and CDR2 sequences are LNHDA and SQIVND (reference sequence). The CDR3 totals 14 residues. The CDR3 DNA follows: TGTGCCAGTATAGGGACAGGACTCACCGGGGAGCTGTTTTTT. Translated: CASIGTGLTGELFF.

This clone has a handful of counts. This chain joins TRBV11-2 and TRBJ2-1; D not resolved. The CDR3 is 11 residues long. The germline CDR1 and CDR2 sequences are SGHAT and FQNNGV. V was shortened by 5 bases and J by 9 bases, with 8 bases between the two germline ends. In DNA form, the CDR3 reads TGTGCCAGCAGCCTACTTAGTGAGCAGTTCTTC. This codes for CASSLLSEQFF.

The chain carries TRBV7-9 and TRBJ2-5; D tentatively reads TRBD1 or TRBD2 (6 bases each). The last part of the DNA fits TRBJ2-7 better; the J call may be wrong. CDR1 is SEHNR, CDR2 FQNEAQ, per germline (reference sequence). The CDR3 has 16 residues. The CDR3 is CASSLVLAGTSYEQYF. The CDR3 DNA sequence: TGTGCCAGCAGCTTAGTACTGGCGGGGACATCCTACGAGCAGTACTTC.

This clone was seen many times. The V gene is TRBV19, the J gene TRBJ2-6; TRBD2 is a possible D gene (6 bases). V lost 2 bases and J 4 bases, leaving 12 bases between the germline ends. The CDR3 is 16 amino acids. CDR1 is LNHDA, CDR2 SQIVND, per germline (reference sequence). CDR3 in DNA: TGTGCCAGTAGTATAATTGGCGGGGCGGGGGCCAACGTCCTGACTTTC. Protein: CASSIIGGAGANVLTF.

The CDR3 bases are TGTGCCAGCAGCTTTTTCAAAGCGAACTATGGCTACACCTTC. It specifies CASSFFKANYGYTF. The chain recombines TRBV5-4 with TRBJ1-2; no firm D call. This CDR3 spans 14 amino acids. Trimming took off 2 bases at V and 2 bases at J, with 10 bases between the two ends. The V gene's germline CDR1 is SGHNT and CDR2 YYREEE (reference sequence).

CDR3 DNA sequence: TGTGCCAGCACCTCTGGGGCGGGAGGTTCCTACAATGAGCAGTTCTTC. It codes for CASTSGAGGSYNEQFF. The chain links TRBV5-4 to TRBJ2-1, with TRBD2 identical over 8 bases. There are 16 residues in the CDR3. V lost 6 bases to trimming and J lost 1 base; unmatched junction nucleotides: 9. The V gene's germline CDR1 is SGHNT and CDR2 YYREEE (reference sequence). The full variable domain, rest sourced from reference TRBV5-4 and TRBJ2-1, is ETGVTQSPTHLIKTRGQQVTLRCSSQSGHNTVSWYQQALGQGPQFIFQYYREEENGRGNFPPRFSGLQFPNYSSELNVNALELDDSALYLCASTSGAGGSYNEQFFGPGTRLTVL.

The chain carries TRBV15 and TRBJ1-1, with D unclear. V lost 5 bases, J lost 4 bases, and 20 bases lay in between. This CDR3 spans 16 amino acids. CDR1 LNHNV and CDR2 YYDKDF come from the germline V gene (reference sequence). The CDR3 loop is CATSPSSGGSGTEAFF. The CDR3 DNA is TGTGCCACCAGCCCCTCATCTGGAGGCTCGGGCACTGAAGCTTTCTTT.

V is TRBV21-1 and J is TRBJ2-1; TRBD2 is the table's D call, not checked against the DNA. TRBV21-1 is designated a pseudogene. The CDR3 runs 16 residues. CDR3 in amino acids: CASSKVQTRRPHEQFF. The DNA of the CDR3 is TGTGCCAGCAGCAAAGTGCAAACTAGAAGACCCCATGAGCAGTTCTTC.

V and J are TRBV10-3 and TRBJ1-3; no definite D call. Germline CDR1 ENHRY, CDR2 SYGVKD. This CDR3 region has 14 residues. V was trimmed by 6 bases and J by 0 bases, leaving 9 bases between them. The CDR3 DNA sequence: TGTGCCATCAGGACAAGTCTCTCTGGAAACACCATATATTTT. Translating gives CAIRTSLSGNTIYF.

This clone appeared a single time. The V gene is TRBV5-1, the J gene TRBJ2-7, with 11 bases lining up with TRBD1. Germline lookup yields CDR1 SGHRS and CDR2 YFSETQ. V shed 4 bases and J 7 bases; nucleotides not matched to a gene: 7. CDR3 length equals 14 residues. CDR3 sequence reads: CASSHPGQGVEQYF. In DNA form, the CDR3 reads TGCGCCAGCAGCCACCCGGGACAGGGGGTTGAGCAGTACTTC.

This clone was detected many times. The chain recombines TRBV18 with TRBJ1-1, with D uncertain. V lost 3 bases and J lost 0, with 11 bases in between. From germline, CDR1 is KGHSH and CDR2 LQKENI. The CDR3 totals 15 residues. The CDR3 coding sequence is TGTGCCAGCTCACCTGCCAGCTCTTTGAACACTGAAGCTTTCTTT. This gives the protein CASSPASSLNTEAFF.

The chain couples TRBV4-1 to TRBJ2-1; 8 nucleotides match TRBD2. Looked up from germline, CDR1 is MGHRA and CDR2 is YSYEKL. With 4 bases clipped from V and 7 bases from J, the junction kept 15 bases outside the gene matches. The CDR3 has 17 residues. The CDR3 coding sequence is TGCGCCAGCAGCCCCACGGGTGGAGCGGGAGCGGGGAATGAGCAGTTCTTC. This encodes CASSPTGGAGAGNEQFF.

This clone was seen only once. The V and J genes are TRBV5-1 and TRBJ1-2; 8 positions agree with TRBD1. CDR3 length: 14 amino acids. V trimming: 4 bases; J trimming: 7 bases; junction bases outside the gene matches: 9. Germline V CDR1 and CDR2: SGHRS, YFSETQ. The CDR3 DNA follows: TGCGCCAGCAGCCCGGGGACAGGTGCGAGTGGCTACACCTTC. Translated, it gives CASSPGTGASGYTF.

The chain links TRBV6-1 to TRBJ2-3; D perhaps matches TRBD1 (6 bases). Germline V gene sequence: CDR1 MNHNS, CDR2 SASEGT. Trimming left V 6 bases short and J 4 bases short, with 11 bases between. There are 13 residues in the CDR3. CDR3 in amino acids: CASRLQGPDTQYF. The CDR3 DNA reads TGTGCCAGCAGACTACAGGGCCCAGATACGCAGTATTTT.

V usage is TRBV19 and J usage is TRBJ2-5; D call uncertain. The J call may be incorrect, as the DNA end agrees better with TRBJ2-7. The CDR3 covers 14 residues. Germline CDR1 is LNHDA and CDR2 is SQIVND (reference sequence). Here the CDR3 reads CASSLLGSRDEQYF. In DNA, the CDR3 is TGTGCCAGTAGCCTCCTAGGATCCAGAGACGAGCAGTACTTC.

V gene TRBV29-1 combines with J gene TRBJ2-5, with D perhaps matching TRBD2 (5 bases). This CDR3 spans 15 amino acids. Trimming stripped 7 bases from V and 4 bases from J, with 22 bases between. CDR1 and CDR2 from the germline V gene are SQVTM and ANQGSEA. The CDR3 nucleotides are TGCAGCGCCGACGGGGTCGGGAATGATTTAGAGACCCAGTACTTC. Its protein product is CSADGVGNDLETQYF. Filled out from reference TRBV29-1 and TRBJ2-5, the complete variable domain reads SAVISQKPSRDICQRGTSLTIQCQVDSQVTMMFWYRQQPGQSLTLIATANQGSEATYESGFVIDKFPISRPNLTFSTLTVSNMSPEDSSIYLCSADGVGNDLETQYFGPGTRLLVL.

The chain carries TRBV29-1 and TRBJ2-3; D not certain. This CDR3 region has 15 residues. The germline V and J ends were trimmed by 4 bases and 0 bases, with 14 bases remaining between them. Germline V CDR1 and CDR2: SQVTM, ANQGSEA. The CDR3 loop is CSVAWAGSSTDTQYF. DNA of the CDR3: TGCAGCGTTGCGTGGGCTGGCTCTAGCACAGATACGCAGTATTTT.

The chain carries TRBV13 and TRBJ1-3; tentative D call: TRBD1 (6 bases). Per germline, CDR1 PRHDT and CDR2 FYEKMQ (reference sequence). This CDR3 has 15 residues. The V end lost 1 base, the J end lost 2 bases, and 9 bases lay between the germline ends. CDR3 sequence reads: CASSLEGGPGNTIYF. CDR3 bases: TGTGCCAGCAGCTTAGAGGGGGGGCCTGGAAACACCATATATTTT.

This clone was seen a few times. This chain uses TRBV18 with TRBJ1-5; 7 bases map to TRBD1. Losses at the gene ends were 5 bases for V and 3 bases for J; bases not matched to a gene: 10. The CDR3 covers 16 residues. Germline loops: CDR1 KGHSH, CDR2 LQKENI. This chain's CDR3 is CASSGTTGSFNQPQHF. In nucleotides, the CDR3 is TGTGCCAGCTCAGGTACGACAGGGAGCTTCAATCAGCCCCAGCATTTT.

CDR3 loop: CAFRQEPNTNEKLFF. CDR3 in DNA: TGCGCCTTTAGACAGGAGCCGAATACTAATGAAAAACTGTTTTTT. The gene calls are TRBV10-1 and TRBJ1-4, with D possibly being TRBD1 (6 bases). Trimming stripped 11 bases from V and 2 bases from J, with 18 bases between. The CDR3 length is 15 residues. Germline V lookup: CDR1 WNHNN, CDR2 SYGVQD (reference sequence).

The J gene is TRBJ2-7, the V gene TRBV7-8; 12 nucleotides align to TRBD2. Per germline, CDR1 SGHVS and CDR2 FQNEAQ. This CDR3 contains 14 residues. V shed 4 bases and J 7 bases; nucleotides not matched to a gene: 5. The CDR3 protein is CASSSTSGGWEQYF. Written as DNA, the CDR3 is TGTGCCAGCAGCTCCACTAGCGGGGGGTGGGAGCAGTACTTC.